The 14 T cell receptor beta chains given below trace back to one sample, sequenced in a study of cytomegalovirus exposure and HLA in healthy donors. With 60 Vbeta and 13 Jbeta primers, the PCR was carried out. The method was immunoSEQ multiplex PCR; TCRdb's version includes in-frame clones alone and lacks a portion of them. The table includes 250,000 to 350,000 clones, 86% detected once. Sequenced: PBMCs. All receptors derive from a man between 40 and 49 years old in good health and CMV-seropositive.

This rearrangement joins TRBV18 to TRBJ2-7; TRBD1 might be the D (5 bases). The CDR3 contains 14 residues. With 3 bases removed from V and 3 bases from J, the gap between germline ends came to 12 bases. Germline-derived CDR1 and CDR2 are KGHSH and LQKENI. CDR3 region: CASSPAGLIYEQYF. The CDR3 DNA is TGTGCCAGCTCACCGGCAGGGCTTATCTACGAGCAGTACTTC.

The chain has TRBV7-9 and TRBJ2-3, with D hard to call. Trimming removed 1 base at V and 2 bases at J, with 7 bases between. The germline V gene encodes CDR1 SEHNR and CDR2 FQNEAQ (reference sequence). This CDR3 has 14 residues. The CDR3 sequence is CASSLGTVTDTQYF. The CDR3, as DNA: TGTGCCAGCAGCTTAGGTACAGTCACAGATACGCAGTATTTT.

The chain recombines TRBV13 with TRBJ2-3; 12 positions match TRBD2. Trimming took 9 bases from V and 8 from J; bases not matched to a gene: 6. The CDR3 is 13 residues long. Per germline, CDR1 PRHDT and CDR2 FYEKMQ (reference sequence). CDR3 DNA sequence: TGTGCCAGTCACCTAGCGGGGGGGGGTACGCAGTATTTT. Protein product: CASHLAGGGTQYF.

As to this clone: The sample has other DNA sequences that encode this CDR3 too. This rearrangement joins TRBV7-8 to TRBJ1-2; possibly TRBD1 for D (5 bases). CDR3 length: 14 amino acids. The V end lost 1 base, the J end lost 2 bases, and 8 bases lay between the germline ends. Germline V gene data show CDR1 as SGHVS and CDR2 as FQNEAQ. The CDR3 region is CASSLVAGNYGYTF. The CDR3 DNA follows: TGTGCCAGCAGCTTAGTGGCAGGGAACTATGGCTACACCTTC.

The chain joins TRBV29-1 to TRBJ2-1, with 7 nucleotides matching TRBD2. V was pared by 6 bases and J by 6 bases, with 11 bases of the junction left unmatched. The germline V gene has CDR1 SQVTM and CDR2 ANQGSEA. The CDR3 contains 14 residues. The CDR3 sequence is CSVALAERPNEQFF. DNA for the CDR3: TGCAGCGTCGCTCTAGCGGAACGTCCCAATGAGCAGTTCTTC.

The rearrangement links TRBV7-3 to TRBJ2-1; D possibly corresponds to TRBD1 (6 bases). CDR3 length: 15 amino acids. V dropped 5 bases and J dropped 6 bases, with 17 bases sitting between them. Per the germline V gene, CDR1 is SGHTA and CDR2 is FQGTGA. CDR3 in amino acids: CASSVGTSGINEQFF. CDR3 DNA: TGTGCCAGCAGCGTGGGGACATCCGGAATCAATGAGCAGTTCTTC. Complete variable domain (other parts from reference TRBV7-3 and TRBJ2-1): GAGVSQTPSNKVTEKGKYVELRCDPISGHTALYWYRQSLGQGPEFLIYFQGTGAADDSGLPNDRFFAVRPEGSVSTLKIQRTERGDSAVYLCASSVGTSGINEQFFGPGTRLTVL.

V gene TRBV9 combines with J gene TRBJ2-2; D not resolved. Germline lookup yields CDR1 SGDLS and CDR2 YYNGEE. The CDR3 has 11 amino acids. V lost 7 bases, J lost 2 bases, and 3 bases lay in between. CDR3 protein: CASGNTGELFF. CDR3 in DNA: TGTGCCAGCGGCAACACCGGGGAGCTGTTTTTT.

The CDR3 DNA reads as TGTGCCAGCAGCTTTTACCCGACCGTAGCGGGGCCCTACAATGAGCAGTTCTTC. This gives the protein CASSFYPTVAGPYNEQFF. This chain joins TRBV11-2 and TRBJ2-1; 8 bases match TRBD2. CDR1 and CDR2 from the germline V gene are SGHAT and FQNNGV. This CDR3 spans 18 amino acids. V lost 3 bases to trimming and J lost 2 bases; unmatched junction nucleotides: 12.

The V call is TRBV5-1, the J call TRBJ2-3; 10 bases map to TRBD2. V shed 0 bases, J shed 1 base, and the junction held 2 bases outside the gene matches. In germline, CDR1 is SGHRS, CDR2 YFSETQ. The CDR3 runs to 16 residues. The CDR3: CASSLALAGGTDTQYF. In DNA, the CDR3 is TGCGCCAGCAGCTTGGCTCTAGCGGGGGGCACAGATACGCAGTATTTT.

The chain joins TRBV9 to TRBJ1-6, with D uncertain. The germline V gene encodes CDR1 SGDLS and CDR2 YYNGEE. V lost 3 bases, J lost 0 bases, and 7 bases lay in between. The CDR3 contains 15 residues. The chain's CDR3 is CASSARSSYNSPLHF. CDR3 sequence (DNA): TGTGCCAGCAGCGCGAGGAGCTCCTATAATTCACCCCTCCACTTT.

The chain employs TRBV6-5 and TRBJ2-5; tentative D call: TRBD2 (6 bases). Looked up from germline, CDR1 is MNHEY and CDR2 is SVGAGI. Trimming cost V 6 bases and J 3 bases, with 11 bases left between them. This CDR3 has 13 residues. For the CDR3, the DNA is TGTGCCAGCAGCCCCGGGGAGGAAGAGACCCAGTACTTC. It codes for CASSPGEEETQYF.

The V and J genes are TRBV28 and TRBJ1-1; TRBD1 agrees at 8 bases. In germline, CDR1 is MDHEN, CDR2 SYDVKM. V was clipped by 2 bases and J by 1 base; unmatched bases: 0. CDR3 length: 14 residues. The CDR3 loop reads CASSLDRGNTEAFF. DNA of the CDR3: TGTGCCAGCAGTTTAGACAGGGGGAACACTGAAGCTTTCTTT.

The chain has TRBV27 and TRBJ2-6; D gene uncertain. CDR1 is MNHEY, CDR2 SMNVEV, per germline (reference sequence). This CDR3 region has 18 residues. V was trimmed by 1 base and J by 0 bases, leaving 13 bases between them. CDR3 sequence reads: CASSLYGPSTSGANVLTF. CDR3 DNA sequence: TGTGCCAGCAGTTTATATGGGCCCAGCACCTCTGGGGCCAACGTCCTGACTTTC.

The CDR3 protein is CASGTGDYEQYF. CDR3 DNA: TGTGCCAGCGGGACAGGGGACTACGAGCAGTACTTC. The rearrangement links TRBV19 to TRBJ2-7, with 10 bases lining up with TRBD1. The CDR3 is 12 residues long. The V segment lost 9 bases and the J segment 3 bases; nucleotides outside the gene matches: 2. In germline, CDR1 is LNHDA, CDR2 SQIVND (reference sequence).